These 2 T cell receptor beta chains came from one sample sequenced in a study of monozygotic twins with cystic fibrosis. Measured with immunoSEQ multiplex PCR; TCRdb has only the in-frame clones, and not every one. In the table there are some 19,000 clones, 95% to 97% of which are singletons. Sequenced sample: blood. These receptor sequences come from a woman aged 25 to 39 with cystic fibrosis.

The CDR3 DNA reads TGCGCCAGCAGCACGGACCCGGGTCGGCTGGTCACTGAAGCTTTCTTT. Residues: CASSTDPGRLVTEAFF. This chain joins TRBV5-1 and TRBJ1-1, with D uncertain. This CDR3 has 16 residues. CDR1 is SGHRS, CDR2 YFSETQ, per germline. Trimming pared 4 bases from V and 4 bases from J, leaving 20 bases between.

The V call is TRBV30, the J call TRBJ2-7; D unresolved. V was clipped by 2 bases and J by 2 bases, with 10 bases between them. The CDR3 totals 13 residues. The germline CDR1 and CDR2 sequences are GTSNPN and SVGIG (reference sequence). The CDR3 DNA follows: TGTGCCTGGAGTAGGTACCGAACCTACGAGCAGTACTTC. This translates into CAWSRYRTYEQYF.